This TCR beta chain was documented in a study of blood T cell repertoires in COVID-19. In the study overall: Sample material is recorded as cDNA or gDNA derived from T cells, B-cell-depleted T cells, or PBMCs.

The germline V gene encodes CDR1 MNHEY and CDR2 SMNVEV (reference sequence). The CDR3 loop spans 17 amino acids. J gave up 8 bases and V 5 bases, and 15 bases lay outside the gene matches. TCRdb's table, derived via immunoSEQ multiplex PCR, lists solely in-frame clones and lacks some. The sample has some 320,000 clones, 90% seen once. The study recruited people aged about 18 to 89 years across 24 US areas. Assignment of participants to cohorts was predicated upon participant-reported clinical history. Within 2 weeks before study entry, exposed participants met a COVID-19 case. This receptor was identified in a woman aged 30 to 39 who had been exposed to COVID-19. The chain recombines TRBV27 with TRBJ2-2; 9 bases line up with TRBD1. The sample comprised PBMCs or T cells enriched from blood (not recorded which). CDR3 amino acids: CASSRHPRDRVMGELFF. CDR3 DNA sequence: TGTGCCAGCAGTCGTCACCCCCGGGACAGGGTAATGGGGGAGCTGTTTTTT.